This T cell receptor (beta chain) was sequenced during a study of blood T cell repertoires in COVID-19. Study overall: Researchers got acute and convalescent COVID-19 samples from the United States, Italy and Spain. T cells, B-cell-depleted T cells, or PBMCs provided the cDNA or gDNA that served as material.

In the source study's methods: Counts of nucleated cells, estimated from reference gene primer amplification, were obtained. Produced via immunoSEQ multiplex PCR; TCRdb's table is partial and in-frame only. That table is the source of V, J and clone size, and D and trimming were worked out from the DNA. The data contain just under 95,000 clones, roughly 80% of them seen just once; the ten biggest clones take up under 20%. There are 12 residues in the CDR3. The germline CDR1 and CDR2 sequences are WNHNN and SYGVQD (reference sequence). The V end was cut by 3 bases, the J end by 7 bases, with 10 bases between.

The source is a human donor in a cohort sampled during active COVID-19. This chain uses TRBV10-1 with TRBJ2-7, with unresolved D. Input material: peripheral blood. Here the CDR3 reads CASSDPGREQYF. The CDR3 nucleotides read TGCGCCAGCAGTGACCCAGGCCGGGAGCAGTACTTC.